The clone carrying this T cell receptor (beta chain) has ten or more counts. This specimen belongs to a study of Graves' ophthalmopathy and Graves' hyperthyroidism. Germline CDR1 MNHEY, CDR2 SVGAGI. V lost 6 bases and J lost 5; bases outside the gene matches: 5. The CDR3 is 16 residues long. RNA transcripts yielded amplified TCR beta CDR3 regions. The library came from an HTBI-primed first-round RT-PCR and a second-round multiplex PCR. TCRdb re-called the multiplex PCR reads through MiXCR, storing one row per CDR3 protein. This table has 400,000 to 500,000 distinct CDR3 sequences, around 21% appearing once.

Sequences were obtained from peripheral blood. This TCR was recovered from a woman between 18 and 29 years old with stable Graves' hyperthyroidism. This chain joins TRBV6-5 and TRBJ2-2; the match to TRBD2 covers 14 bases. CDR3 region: CASSYRLAGGTGELFF. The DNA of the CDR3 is TGTGCCAGCAGCTACCGACTAGCGGGGGGGACCGGGGAGCTGTTTTTT.